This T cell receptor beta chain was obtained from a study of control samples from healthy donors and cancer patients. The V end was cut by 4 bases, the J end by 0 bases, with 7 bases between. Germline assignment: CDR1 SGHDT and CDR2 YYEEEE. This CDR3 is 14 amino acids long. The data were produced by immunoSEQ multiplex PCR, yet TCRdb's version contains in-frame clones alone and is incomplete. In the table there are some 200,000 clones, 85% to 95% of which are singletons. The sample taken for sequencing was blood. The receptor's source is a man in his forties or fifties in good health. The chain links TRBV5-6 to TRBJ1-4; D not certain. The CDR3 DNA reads TGTGCCAGCAGCATCGAAGCAACTAATGAAAAACTGTTTTTT. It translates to CASSIEATNEKLFF.